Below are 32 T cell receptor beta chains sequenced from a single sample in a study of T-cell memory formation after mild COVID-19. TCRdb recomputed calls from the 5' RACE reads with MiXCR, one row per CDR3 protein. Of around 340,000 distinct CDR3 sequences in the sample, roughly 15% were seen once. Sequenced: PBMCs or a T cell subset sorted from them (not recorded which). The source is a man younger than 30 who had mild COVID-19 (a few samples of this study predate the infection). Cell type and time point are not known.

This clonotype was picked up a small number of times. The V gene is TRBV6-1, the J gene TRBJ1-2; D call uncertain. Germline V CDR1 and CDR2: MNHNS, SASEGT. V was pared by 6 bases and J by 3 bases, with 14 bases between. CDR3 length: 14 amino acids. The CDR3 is CASRAPAGYYGYTF. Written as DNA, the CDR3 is TGTGCCAGCAGAGCCCCGGCGGGATACTATGGCTACACCTTC.

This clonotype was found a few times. The chain's CDR3 is CASSQTITSPGAFF. CDR3 in DNA: TGCGCCAGCAGCCAAACAATCACATCCCCGGGAGCTTTCTTT. The chain employs TRBV5-1 and TRBJ1-1; D unclear. From germline, CDR1 is SGHRS and CDR2 YFSETQ. V dropped 4 bases and J dropped 10 bases, with 20 bases sitting between them. The CDR3 runs to 14 residues.

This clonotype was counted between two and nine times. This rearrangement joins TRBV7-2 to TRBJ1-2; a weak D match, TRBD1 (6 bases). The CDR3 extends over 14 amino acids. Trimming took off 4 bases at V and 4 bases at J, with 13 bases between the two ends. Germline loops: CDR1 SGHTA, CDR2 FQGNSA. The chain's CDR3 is CASSSVGTSYGYTF. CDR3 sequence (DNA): TGTGCCAGCAGCTCGGTCGGGACATCCTATGGCTACACCTTC.

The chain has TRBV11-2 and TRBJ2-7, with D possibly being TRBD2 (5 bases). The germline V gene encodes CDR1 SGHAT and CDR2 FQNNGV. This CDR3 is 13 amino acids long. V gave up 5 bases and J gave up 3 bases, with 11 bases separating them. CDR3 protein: CASSTRTHYEQYF. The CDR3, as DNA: TGTGCCAGCAGCACCCGGACTCACTACGAGCAGTACTTC.

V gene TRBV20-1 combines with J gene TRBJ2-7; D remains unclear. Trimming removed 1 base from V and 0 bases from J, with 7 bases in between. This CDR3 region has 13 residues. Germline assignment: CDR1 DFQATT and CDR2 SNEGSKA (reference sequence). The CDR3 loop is CSARVRPSYEQYV. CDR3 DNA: TGCAGTGCTAGAGTTCGGCCCTCCTACGAGCAGTACGTC.

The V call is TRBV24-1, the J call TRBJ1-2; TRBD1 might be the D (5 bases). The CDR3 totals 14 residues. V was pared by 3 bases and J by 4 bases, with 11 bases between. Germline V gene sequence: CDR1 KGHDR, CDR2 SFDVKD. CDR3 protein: CATSDHRTGYGYTF. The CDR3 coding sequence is TGTGCCACCAGTGATCACAGGACGGGCTATGGCTACACCTTC.

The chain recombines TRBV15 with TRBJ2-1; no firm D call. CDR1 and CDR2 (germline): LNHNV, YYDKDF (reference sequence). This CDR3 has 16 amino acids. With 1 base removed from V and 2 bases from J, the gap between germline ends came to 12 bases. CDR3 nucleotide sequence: TGTGCCACCAGCAGAGCGGCAGGTGAGCCCTACAATGAGCAGTTCTTC. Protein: CATSRAAGEPYNEQFF.

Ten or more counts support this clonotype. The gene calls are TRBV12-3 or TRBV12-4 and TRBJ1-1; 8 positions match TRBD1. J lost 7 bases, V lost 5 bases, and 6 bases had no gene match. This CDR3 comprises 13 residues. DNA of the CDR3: TGTGCCAGCAGTACGACAGGGGCTCTTGAAGCTTTCTTT. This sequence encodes CASSTTGALEAFF.

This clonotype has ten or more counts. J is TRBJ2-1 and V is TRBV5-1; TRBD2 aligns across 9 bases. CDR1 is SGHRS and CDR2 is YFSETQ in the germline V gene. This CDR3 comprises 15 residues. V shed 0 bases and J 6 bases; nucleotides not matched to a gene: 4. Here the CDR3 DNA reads TGCGCCAGCAGCTTGGTTCTAGCGGGGTCCAATGAGCAGTTCTTC. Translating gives CASSLVLAGSNEQFF.

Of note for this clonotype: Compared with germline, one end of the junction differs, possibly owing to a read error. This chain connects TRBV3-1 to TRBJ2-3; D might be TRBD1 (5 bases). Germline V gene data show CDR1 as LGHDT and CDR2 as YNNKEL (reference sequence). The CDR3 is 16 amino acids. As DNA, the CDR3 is TGTGCCAGCAGACAAGATTTGGGGCCGCACACAGATACGCAGTATTTT. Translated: CASRQDLGPHTDTQYF.

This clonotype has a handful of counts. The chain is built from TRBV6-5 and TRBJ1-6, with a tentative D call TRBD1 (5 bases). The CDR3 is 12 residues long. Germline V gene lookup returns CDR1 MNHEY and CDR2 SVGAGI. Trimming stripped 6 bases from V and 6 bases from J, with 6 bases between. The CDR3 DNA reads TGTGCCAGCAGAGACAGTAATTCACCCCTCCACTTT. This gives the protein CASRDSNSPLHF.

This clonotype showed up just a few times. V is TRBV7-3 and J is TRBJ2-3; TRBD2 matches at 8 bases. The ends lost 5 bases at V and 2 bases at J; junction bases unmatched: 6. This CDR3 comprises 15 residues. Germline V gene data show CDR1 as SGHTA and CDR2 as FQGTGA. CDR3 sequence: CASSPSSGSTDTQYF. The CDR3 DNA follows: TGTGCCAGCAGCCCCTCTAGCGGGTCCACAGATACGCAGTATTTT.

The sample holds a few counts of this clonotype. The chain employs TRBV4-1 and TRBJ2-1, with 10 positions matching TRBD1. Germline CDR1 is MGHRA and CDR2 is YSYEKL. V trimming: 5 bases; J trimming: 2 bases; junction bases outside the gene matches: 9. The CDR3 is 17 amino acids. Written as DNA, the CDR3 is TGCGCCAGCAGCGCAACCTCGACAGGGGGCGCCTACAATGAGCAGTTCTTC. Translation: CASSATSTGGAYNEQFF.

DNA of the CDR3: TGTGCCAGCAGCTTAAACCGAGGGAACACCGGGGAGCTGTTTTTT. It encodes CASSLNRGNTGELFF. This chain connects TRBV7-2 to TRBJ2-2; D not certain. V lost 2 bases and J 1 base, leaving 8 bases between the germline ends. Germline CDR1 SGHTA, CDR2 FQGNSA. The length of the CDR3 is 15 residues.

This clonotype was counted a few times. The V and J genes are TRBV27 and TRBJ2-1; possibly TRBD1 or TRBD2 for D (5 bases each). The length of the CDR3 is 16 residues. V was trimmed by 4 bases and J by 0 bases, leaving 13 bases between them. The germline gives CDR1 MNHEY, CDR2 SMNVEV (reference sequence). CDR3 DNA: TGTGCCAGCAGTTATATGGGGGTCGACTCCTACAATGAGCAGTTCTTC. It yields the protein CASSYMGVDSYNEQFF.

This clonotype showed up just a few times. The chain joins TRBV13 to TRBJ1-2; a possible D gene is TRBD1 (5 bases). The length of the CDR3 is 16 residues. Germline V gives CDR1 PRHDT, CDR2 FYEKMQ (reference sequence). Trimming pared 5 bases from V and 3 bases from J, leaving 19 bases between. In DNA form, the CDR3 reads TGTGCCAGCAGCCCCCCGGTTGGGGACTCCGACTATGGCTACACCTTC. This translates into CASSPPVGDSDYGYTF.

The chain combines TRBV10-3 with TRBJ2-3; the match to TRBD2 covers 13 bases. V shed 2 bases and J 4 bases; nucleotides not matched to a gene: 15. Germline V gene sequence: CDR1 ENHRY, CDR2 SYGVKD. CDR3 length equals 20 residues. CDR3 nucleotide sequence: TGTGCCATCAGTGAGCCTACCGAGGGCCCGACTAGCGGGGGGCCAGATACGCAGTATTTT. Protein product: CAISEPTEGPTSGGPDTQYF.

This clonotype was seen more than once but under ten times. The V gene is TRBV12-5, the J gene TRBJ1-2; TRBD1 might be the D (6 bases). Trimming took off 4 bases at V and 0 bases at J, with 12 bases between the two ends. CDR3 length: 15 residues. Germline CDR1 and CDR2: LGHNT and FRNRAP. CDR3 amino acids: CASGSYRTANYGYTF. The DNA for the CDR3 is TGTGCTAGTGGTTCCTACCGGACAGCTAACTATGGCTACACCTTC.

Written as DNA, the CDR3 is TGTGCCAGCAGCCCCGTCGGCCCTCCTGGGCAGTTCTTC. This sequence encodes CASSPVGPPGQFF. The rearrangement links TRBV28 to TRBJ2-1; D remains ambiguous. CDR1 is MDHEN and CDR2 is SYDVKM in the germline V gene. The CDR3 loop spans 13 amino acids. The germline V and J ends were trimmed by 6 bases and 12 bases, with 18 bases remaining between them. The full variable domain, its missing parts supplied by reference TRBV28 and TRBJ2-1, is DVKVTQSSRYLVKRTGEKVFLECVQDMDHENMFWYRQDPGLGLRLIYFSYDVKMKEKGDIPEGYSVSREKKERFSLILESASTNQTSMYLCASSPVGPPGQFFGPGTRLTVL.

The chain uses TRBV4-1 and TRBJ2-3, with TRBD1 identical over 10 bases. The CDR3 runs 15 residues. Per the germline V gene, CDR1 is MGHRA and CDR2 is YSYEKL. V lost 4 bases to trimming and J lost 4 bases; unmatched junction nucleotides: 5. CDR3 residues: CASSLADRGSDTQYF. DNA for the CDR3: TGCGCCAGCAGCCTGGCGGACAGGGGGTCAGATACGCAGTATTTT.

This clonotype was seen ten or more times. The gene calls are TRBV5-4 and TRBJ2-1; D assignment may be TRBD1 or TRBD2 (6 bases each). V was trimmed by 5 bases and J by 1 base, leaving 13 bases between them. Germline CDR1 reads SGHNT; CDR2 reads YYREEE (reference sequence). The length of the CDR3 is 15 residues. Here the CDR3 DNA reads TGTGCCAGCAGGAGGGGGGCCAGTTCCTACAATGAGCAGTTCTTC. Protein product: CASRRGASSYNEQFF.

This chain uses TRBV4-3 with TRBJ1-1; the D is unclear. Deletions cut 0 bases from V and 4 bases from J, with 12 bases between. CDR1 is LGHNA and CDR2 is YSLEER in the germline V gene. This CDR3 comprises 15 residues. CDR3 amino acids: CASSQEGRRFTEAFF. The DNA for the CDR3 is TGCGCCAGCAGCCAAGAAGGTCGGAGATTCACTGAAGCTTTCTTT.

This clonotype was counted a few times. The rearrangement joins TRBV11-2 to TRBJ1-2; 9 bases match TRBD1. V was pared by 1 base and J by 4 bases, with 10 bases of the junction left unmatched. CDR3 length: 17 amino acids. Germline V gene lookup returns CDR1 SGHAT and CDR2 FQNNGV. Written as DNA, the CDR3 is TGTGCCAGCAGCTTAGGGACAGGGGCGGCTCGCGCCTATGGCTACACCTTC. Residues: CASSLGTGAARAYGYTF.

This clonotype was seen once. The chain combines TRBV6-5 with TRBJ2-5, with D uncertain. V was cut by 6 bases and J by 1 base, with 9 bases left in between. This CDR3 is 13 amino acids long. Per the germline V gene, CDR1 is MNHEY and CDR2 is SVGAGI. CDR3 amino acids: CASRNRLQETQYF. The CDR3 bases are TGTGCCAGCAGAAACCGGCTCCAAGAGACCCAGTACTTC.

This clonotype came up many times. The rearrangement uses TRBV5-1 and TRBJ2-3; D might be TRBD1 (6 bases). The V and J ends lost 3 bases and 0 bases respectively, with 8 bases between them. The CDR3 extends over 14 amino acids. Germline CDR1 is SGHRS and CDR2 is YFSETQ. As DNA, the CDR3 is TGCGCCAGCAGCTCCGGACAGAGCACAGATACGCAGTATTTT. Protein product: CASSSGQSTDTQYF.

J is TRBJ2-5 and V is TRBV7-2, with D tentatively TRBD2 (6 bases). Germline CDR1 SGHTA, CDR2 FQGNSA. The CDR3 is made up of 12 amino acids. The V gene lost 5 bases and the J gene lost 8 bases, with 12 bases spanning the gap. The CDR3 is CASSAERVTQYF. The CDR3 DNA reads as TGTGCCAGCAGCGCCGAGCGGGTCACCCAGTACTTC. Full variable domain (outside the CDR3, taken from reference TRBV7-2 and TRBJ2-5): GAGVSQSPSNKVTEKGKDVELRCDPISGHTALYWYRQSLGQGLEFLIYFQGNSAPDKSGLPSDRFSAERTGGSVSTLTIQRTQQEDSAVYLCASSAERVTQYFGPGTRLLVL.

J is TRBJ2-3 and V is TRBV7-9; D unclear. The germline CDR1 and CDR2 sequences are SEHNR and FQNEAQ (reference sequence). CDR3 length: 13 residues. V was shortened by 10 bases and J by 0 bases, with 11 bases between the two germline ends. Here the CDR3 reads CANSYTSTDTQYF. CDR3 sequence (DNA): TGTGCCAATTCGTACACTAGCACAGATACGCAGTATTTT.

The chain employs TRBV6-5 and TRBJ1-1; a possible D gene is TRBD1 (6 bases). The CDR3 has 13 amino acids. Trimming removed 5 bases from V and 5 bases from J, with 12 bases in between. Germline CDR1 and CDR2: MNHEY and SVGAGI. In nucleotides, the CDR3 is TGTGCCAGCAGTCTTTGGAGGGGGACTGAAGCTTTCTTT. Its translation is CASSLWRGTEAFF.

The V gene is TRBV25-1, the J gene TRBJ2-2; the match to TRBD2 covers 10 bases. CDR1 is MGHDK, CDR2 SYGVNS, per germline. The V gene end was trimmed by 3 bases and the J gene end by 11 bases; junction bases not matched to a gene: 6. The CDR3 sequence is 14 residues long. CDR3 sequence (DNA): TGTGCCAGCAGTGAGTTGCCTAGCGGGGGCGAGCTGTTTTTT. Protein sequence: CASSELPSGGELFF.

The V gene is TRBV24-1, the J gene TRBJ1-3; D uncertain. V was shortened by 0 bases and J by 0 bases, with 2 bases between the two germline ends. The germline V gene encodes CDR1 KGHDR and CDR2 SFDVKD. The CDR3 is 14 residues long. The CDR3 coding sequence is TGTGCCACCAGTGATTTGCGCTCTGGAAACACCATATATTTT. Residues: CATSDLRSGNTIYF.

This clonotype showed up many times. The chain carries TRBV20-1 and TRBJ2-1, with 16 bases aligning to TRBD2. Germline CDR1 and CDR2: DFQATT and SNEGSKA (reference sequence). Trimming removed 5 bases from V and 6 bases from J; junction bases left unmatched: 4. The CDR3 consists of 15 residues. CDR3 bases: TGCAGTGCTGGGACTAGCGGGGGGGCCGGCAATGAGCAGTTCTTC. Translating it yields CSAGTSGGAGNEQFF.

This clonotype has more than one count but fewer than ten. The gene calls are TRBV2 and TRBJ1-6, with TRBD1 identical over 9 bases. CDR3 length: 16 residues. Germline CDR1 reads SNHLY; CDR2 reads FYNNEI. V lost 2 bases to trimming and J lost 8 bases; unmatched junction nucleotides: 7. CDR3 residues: CASSEPDRGDHSPLHF. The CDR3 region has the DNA TGTGCCAGCAGTGAACCCGACAGGGGGGATCATTCACCCCTCCACTTT.